This T cell receptor beta chain emerged from a study of T-cell reconstitution after alpha-beta-depleted transplantation in children (TCRdb year 2016). Concerning the study at large: Using TCR repertoire profiling, the study quantitatively followed how T-cell immune reconstitution unfolded in children after TCRalphabeta/CD19-depleted allogeneic hematopoietic cell transplantation. The paper's findings and limits, for the study overall: The apparently early alphabetaT-cell count recovery about two months after transplant was reportedly dependent on only several hundred rapidly expanded clones derived from non-depleted graft cells. The high TCRbeta diversity at day 60 in some patients was ascribed to recipient T cells and intrathymic progenitors that had survived conditioning. The frequencies of hyperexpanded clones fell over the following months, and after one year, T-cell counts and TCRbeta diversity were mostly attributed to newly produced T cells.

The sample's treatment or condition label is to be understood as: allogeneic hematopoietic cell transplantation with graft depleted of TCRalphabeta T cells and CD19 B cells. TCRalphabeta/CD19-depleted allogeneic hematopoietic cell grafts were given to the transplant recipients, all of whom were children. The germline V gene (reference sequence) gives CDR1 as MNHEY and CDR2 as SMNVEV. After removal of 5 bases from V and 5 bases from J, the junction retains 10 bases not matched to a gene. The CDR3, from cysteine to phenylalanine, totals 16 residues. Only the CDR3 region is kept as DNA, spanning 48 bases read in frame from base 1. The library came from PCR. The sequencer listed for this sample is Illumina HiSeq 2500. To normalize quantification of the TCRbeta repertoire, the TCR libraries were built with molecular barcoding that relied on unique molecular identifiers. TCRdb itself trimmed the public reads at Q25 with fastp, ran MiXCR and retained productive beta chains. Under each unique CDR3 protein, matching rows form one entry showing the most common genes and DNA. For this sample the table gives hundreds of thousands of distinct CDR3 sequences, of which roughly 18% were detected only once. The ten biggest clones cover around 45% of the sample.

Many counts were recorded for this clonotype. Its target antigen remains unknown. No much larger clone exists at a distance of one base, and base qualities are not known. This receptor was taken from a male patient between 2 and 15 years old who had a stem cell transplant for acute lymphoblastic leukemia, so the T cells may come from the graft donor. Source: PBMCs, mostly from graft donor cells, taken 360 days after TCRalphabeta/CD19-depleted stem cell transplant. The sequence is built from TRBV27 and TRBJ2-2; TRBD1 agrees with 8 junctional bases. The encoded CDR3 is CASSLFGQGWTGELFF. The nucleotide sequence reads as follows: TGTGCCAGCAGTCTGTTCGGACAGGGATGGACCGGGGAGCTGTTTTTT.